The clone carrying this TCR beta chain was seen more than once but under ten times. Antigen specificity is unknown. The data were taken from a study of beta chain features in type 1 diabetes. The CDR3 contains 14 residues. In germline, CDR1 is SGHRS, CDR2 YFSETQ. Trimming cost V 5 bases and J 0 bases; bases outside gene matches: 4. Reverse transcribing all isolated RNA meant expressed TCRB transcripts were sequenced. Assay: immunoSEQ multiplex PCR; the TCRdb copy retains only in-frame clones and omits some. The data hold under 400,000 clones, with 10% to 15% observed a single time. Overall study findings and caveats: Patients' naive, central memory and Treg TCRB repertoires seemed closer to one another than those of healthy donors.

This TCR was sampled from a man younger than 35 in good health. Input material: naive CD4+ T cells from blood. This chain links TRBV5-1 with TRBJ2-5; the match to TRBD1 covers 7 bases. The CDR3 sequence is CASRDGTDQETQYF. The CDR3 region has the DNA TGCGCCAGCAGGGATGGGACAGACCAAGAGACCCAGTACTTC.